The 20 T cell receptor beta chains in this list originate from one sample, sequenced in a study of cytomegalovirus exposure and HLA in healthy donors. PCR amplification relied on 60 Vbeta primers (plus 13 Jbeta primers). Data came from immunoSEQ multiplex PCR; TCRdb stores just in-frame clones and leaves some out. Here the sample spans hundreds of thousands of clones, around 80% being singletons. Source material: PBMCs. These receptor sequences come from a boy between 10 and 17 years old in good health and CMV-seronegative.

The gene calls are TRBV11-1 and TRBJ1-1; no clear D gene. Trimming left V 2 bases short and J 1 base short, with 11 bases between. This CDR3 region has 15 residues. From germline, CDR1 is SGHAT and CDR2 FQDESV (reference sequence). CDR3 DNA sequence: TGTGCCAGCAGCTTATTTGCGCGAGGGAACACTGAAGCTTTCTTT. It codes for CASSLFARGNTEAFF.

This clone was picked up a small number of times. The chain links TRBV5-4 to TRBJ1-4; D is ambiguous. Germline assignment: CDR1 SGHNT and CDR2 YYREEE (reference sequence). CDR3 size: 15 residues. The V end was cut by 0 bases, the J end by 5 bases, with 11 bases between. In nucleotides, the CDR3 is TGTGCCAGCAGCTTGGCCGGAGGCCTGAATGAAAAACTGTTTTTT. It encodes CASSLAGGLNEKLFF.

The chain links TRBV11-3 to TRBJ2-3, with TRBD2 as a possible D gene (5 bases). With 5 bases removed from V and 2 bases from J, the gap between germline ends came to 14 bases. CDR1 and CDR2 from the germline V gene are SGHNT and YENEEA. The CDR3 spans 15 residues. The DNA of the CDR3 is TGTGCCAGCAGCCCCGGGAAGCATTTCACAGATACGCAGTATTTT. Protein sequence: CASSPGKHFTDTQYF.

The chain couples TRBV7-2 to TRBJ2-7; 14 bases are shared with TRBD2. CDR1 is SGHTA and CDR2 is FQGNSA in the germline V gene. CDR3 length equals 17 residues. Trimming removed 5 bases from V and 1 base from J; junction bases left unmatched: 7. In nucleotides, the CDR3 is TGTGCCAGCAGCCGCCGGACTAGCGGGAGGTCATCCTACGAGCAGTACTTC. Translated: CASSRRTSGRSSYEQYF.

Here the CDR3 DNA reads TGTGCCAGCAGCCCGGAGGGAACGCCGGGTCAGCCCCAGCATTTT. It translates to CASSPEGTPGQPQHF. The chain is built from TRBV7-9 and TRBJ1-5; D gene unclear. Germline CDR1 and CDR2: SEHNR and FQNEAQ (reference sequence). CDR3 length equals 15 residues. Trimming took 5 bases from V and 6 from J, leaving 17 bases between them.

The J gene is TRBJ2-1, the V gene TRBV9, with D uncertain. The CDR3 covers 11 residues. Germline V gene data show CDR1 as SGDLS and CDR2 as YYNGEE. V was trimmed by 0 bases and J by 10 bases, leaving 5 bases between them. The chain's CDR3 is CASSVGREQFF. DNA for the CDR3: TGTGCCAGCAGCGTAGGTCGGGAGCAGTTCTTC.

This chain links TRBV13 with TRBJ2-1, with 8 bases fitting TRBD1. In germline, CDR1 is PRHDT, CDR2 FYEKMQ (reference sequence). CDR3 length: 14 residues. The ends lost 1 base at V and 7 bases at J; junction bases unmatched: 3. For the CDR3, the DNA is TGTGCCAGCAGCTTAGACAGGGGGATGAATGAGCAGTTCTTC. Residues: CASSLDRGMNEQFF.

For this clone: One junction end disagrees with the germline gene, perhaps due to a read error. The J gene is TRBJ1-1, the V gene TRBV5-1; TRBD1 is a possible D gene (5 bases). In germline, CDR1 is SGHRS, CDR2 YFSETQ. The CDR3 length is 15 residues. The CDR3 coding sequence is TGCGCCAGCAACTTGGATGGGGCTTCGAGCACTGAAGCTTTCTTT. Amino acid sequence: CASNLDGASSTEAFF.

The chain is built from TRBV11-2 and TRBJ2-3; weak D call: TRBD2 (6 bases). Germline values: CDR1 SGHAT, CDR2 FQNNGV. Trimming removed 1 base at V and 2 bases at J, with 16 bases between. CDR3 size: 17 residues. The CDR3 nucleotides are TGTGCCAGCAGCTTAGGCGGGACTCCTGATTACACAGATACGCAGTATTTT. Its protein product is CASSLGGTPDYTDTQYF. The full variable domain, its missing parts supplied by reference TRBV11-2 and TRBJ2-3, is EAGVAQSPRYKIIEKRQSVAFWCNPISGHATLYWYQQILGQGPKLLIQFQNNGVVDDSQLPKDRFSAERLKGVDSTLKIQPAKLEDSAVYLCASSLGGTPDYTDTQYFGPGTRLTVL.

This clone came up once. This chain connects TRBV19 to TRBJ1-5, with no clear D. This CDR3 has 12 residues. The V gene's germline CDR1 is LNHDA and CDR2 SQIVND (reference sequence). With 6 bases removed from V and 7 bases from J, the gap between germline ends came to 10 bases. The CDR3 sequence is CASRVGAQPQHF. DNA for the CDR3: TGTGCCAGTAGAGTGGGAGCGCAGCCCCAGCATTTT.

This clone has just a few counts. The chain links TRBV11-2 to TRBJ1-2; D is perhaps TRBD1 (6 bases). V lost 5 bases, J lost 5 bases, and 18 bases lay in between. The CDR3 spans 15 residues. Looked up from germline, CDR1 is SGHAT and CDR2 is FQNNGV. The CDR3 region is CASSGEIQGWYGYTF. The CDR3 bases are TGTGCCAGCAGCGGAGAAATACAGGGATGGTATGGCTACACCTTC. Complete variable domain (other parts from reference TRBV11-2 and TRBJ1-2): EAGVAQSPRYKIIEKRQSVAFWCNPISGHATLYWYQQILGQGPKLLIQFQNNGVVDDSQLPKDRFSAERLKGVDSTLKIQPAKLEDSAVYLCASSGEIQGWYGYTFGSGTRLTVV.

This clone was observed a single time. The chain carries TRBV19 and TRBJ2-7; 7 bases fit TRBD2. CDR1 is LNHDA and CDR2 is SQIVND in the germline V gene (reference sequence). V gave up 6 bases and J gave up 0 bases; unmatched junction bases: 11. This CDR3 is built from 16 residues. The chain's CDR3 is CASSLNMLADSYEQYF. Written as DNA, the CDR3 is TGTGCCAGTAGCCTGAACATGCTAGCGGACTCCTACGAGCAGTACTTC.

This clone was counted once. The chain joins TRBV30 to TRBJ1-2, with D tentatively TRBD1 (6 bases). The CDR3 has 15 residues. Germline V gene data show CDR1 as GTSNPN and CDR2 as SVGIG (reference sequence). V lost 1 base and J lost 0, with 12 bases in between. This chain's CDR3 is CAWSAHKGANYGYTF. Here the CDR3 DNA reads TGTGCCTGGAGTGCTCACAAGGGGGCTAACTATGGCTACACCTTC. Together with reference TRBV30 and TRBJ1-2, the CDR3 gives the full variable domain: SQTIHQWPATLVQPVGSPLSLECTVEGTSNPNLYWYRQAAGRGLQLLFYSVGIGQISSEVPQNLSASRPQDRQFILSSKKLLLSDSGFYLCAWSAHKGANYGYTFGSGTRLTVV.

V usage is TRBV1 and J usage is TRBJ2-7; the table calls TRBD2, which could not be checked here. TRBV1 is a recognized pseudogene. The CDR3 has 12 residues. The CDR3 bases are TGCACCAGCACTAGCGGCGACTACGAGCAGTACTTC. Its translation is CTSTSGDYEQYF.

This chain links TRBV11-3 with TRBJ2-1; 9 nucleotides agree with TRBD2. Germline CDR1 and CDR2: SGHNT and YENEEA. This CDR3 has 16 residues. With V trimmed by 1 base and J by 5 bases, 6 bases remained unmatched. The CDR3 DNA is TGTGCCAGCAGCTTAGGGGGCGGGGGGGCCCACAATGAGCAGTTCTTC. This translates into CASSLGGGGAHNEQFF.

This clone was detected only once. The chain links TRBV4-1 to TRBJ2-7; 8 bases are a match to TRBD2. The CDR3 runs 12 residues. The germline gives CDR1 MGHRA, CDR2 YSYEKL. V gave up 4 bases and J gave up 11 bases; unmatched junction bases: 7. The CDR3 is CASSLLGGEKYF. DNA of the CDR3: TGCGCCAGCAGCCTCCTCGGGGGGGAAAAGTACTTC.

This CDR3 reads CAISESGADRGPGELFF. DNA of the CDR3: TGTGCCATCAGTGAGTCTGGAGCAGATCGCGGGCCGGGGGAGCTGTTTTTT. The chain couples TRBV10-3 to TRBJ2-2, with D possibly being TRBD2 (5 bases). V was clipped by 0 bases and J by 8 bases, with 19 bases between them. The length of the CDR3 is 17 residues. Germline loops: CDR1 ENHRY, CDR2 SYGVKD.

This clone occurred once. The V gene is TRBV5-1, the J gene TRBJ2-7, with D tentatively TRBD2 (5 bases). Germline V CDR1 and CDR2: SGHRS, YFSETQ. V lost 2 bases and J 1 base, leaving 10 bases between the germline ends. CDR3 size: 14 residues. The CDR3 reads CASSFGGRSYEQYF. CDR3 nucleotides: TGCGCCAGCAGCTTTGGAGGCAGATCCTACGAGCAGTACTTC.

This clone has just one count. The gene calls are TRBV30 and TRBJ2-6; the match to TRBD1 covers 8 bases. In germline, CDR1 is GTSNPN, CDR2 SVGIG (reference sequence). V dropped 3 bases and J dropped 2; count of bases not matched to a gene: 3. There are 15 residues in the CDR3. Here the CDR3 DNA reads TGTGCCTGGAGCGAGACAGGGGCTGGGGCCAACGTCCTGACTTTC. Residues: CAWSETGAGANVLTF.

This clone has a handful of counts. The CDR3 region is CASSSLVQGGYTF. CDR3 nucleotides: TGTGCCAGCAGTTCACTCGTCCAGGGGGGCTACACCTTC. This rearrangement joins TRBV6-6 to TRBJ1-2, with a tentative D call TRBD1 (6 bases). Germline CDR1 and CDR2: MNHNY and SVGAGI (reference sequence). CDR3 length equals 13 residues. The V and J ends lost 4 bases and 8 bases respectively, with 14 bases between them.